Listed below are T cell receptor beta chains from one sample, sequenced in a study of blood T cell repertoires in COVID-19. The table came from immunoSEQ multiplex PCR; TCRdb's copy has only in-frame clones and leaves some out. The sample comprises 150,000 to 200,000 clones, approximately 80% of which are singletons, and approximately 13% rests with the top ten. The sample taken for sequencing was peripheral blood. Every receptor here comes from a man in his fifties or sixties who had recovered from COVID-19. The CDR3 runs from the conserved cysteine through the conserved F or W. A D gene is named only where the DNA matches it firmly. For some rows the clone size is stated as once, few or many, or as a class when expanded; others skip it.

D gene | clone size | J gene | V gene | CDR3 DNA | CDR3 protein
TRBD2 | . | TRBJ2-1 | TRBV10-3 | TGTGCCATCAGTGAGTCGACTAGCGGGAGGCAGTACAATGAGCAGTTCTTC | CAISESTSGRQYNEQFF
. | . | TRBJ2-3 | TRBV4-3 | TGCGCCAGCAGCCAAGATCGGCGGCTGGCGGGACCAGATACGCAGTATTTT | CASSQDRRLAGPDTQYF
. | . | TRBJ1-2 | TRBV19 | TGTGCCAGTAGTAATTTTAATGGCTACACCTTC | CASSNFNGYTF
TRBD1 | . | TRBJ2-7 | TRBV30 | TGTGCCTGGAGGCCGGGACAGGGGGAAGGAGACTTC | CAWRPGQGEGDF
TRBD2 | . | TRBJ2-7 | TRBV5-1 | TGCGCCAGCAGCTTAAATAGCGGGCGAGCCTACGAGCAGTACTTC | CASSLNSGRAYEQYF
. | . | TRBJ2-4 | TRBV10-3 | TGTGCCATCAGGGAAGGTGGGGGCGGAAAGGGAAAAAACATTCAGTACTTC | CAIREGGGGKGKNIQYF
. | . | TRBJ2-3 | TRBV5-1 | TGCGCCAGCAGCCCCCCGACAGATACGCAGTATTTT | CASSPPTDTQYF
TRBD1 | . | TRBJ2-7 | TRBV5-1 | TGCGCCAGCAGCTTTGACAGGGAATACGAGCAGTACTTC | CASSFDREYEQYF
. | . | TRBJ2-5 | TRBV5-5 | TGTGCCAGCAGCCGAGCCGGGACACCACTCCAAGAGACCCAGTACTTC | CASSRAGTPLQETQYF
TRBD2 | . | TRBJ2-7 | TRBV2 | TGTGCCAGCAAAAAAGGGATTAGCGGGAGGTTCTCCGAGCAGTACTTC | CASKKGISGRFSEQYF
. | many | TRBJ2-1 | TRBV2 | TGTGCCAGCACGGACATGAGGTACAATGAGCAGTTCTTC | CASTDMRYNEQFF
. | . | TRBJ2-5 | TRBV7-2 | TGTGCCAGCAGCTTATGGAGTGGAGAGACCCAGTACTTC | CASSLWSGETQYF
TRBD1 | . | TRBJ2-1 | TRBV19 | TGTGCCAGTAGTGAGAGTGGCAGGGGGCGCGGAAATGAGCAGTTCTTC | CASSESGRGRGNEQFF
TRBD1 | . | TRBJ1-2 | TRBV29-1 | TGCAGCGTTCAACAGGGGACTGGCTACACCTTC | CSVQQGTGYTF
. | . | TRBJ2-3 | TRBV7-3 | TGTGCCAGCAGCACTACTAGGAACACAGATACGCAGTATTTT | CASSTTRNTDTQYF
TRBD1 | . | TRBJ1-1 | TRBV5-6 | TGTGCCAGCAGCTCCACAACAGGGGGCGAGGACACTGAAGCTTTCTTT | CASSSTTGGEDTEAFF
. | . | TRBJ2-6 | TRBV19 | TGTGCCAGTAGTGTCTGGGGGGATGGGGCCAACGTCCTGACTTTC | CASSVWGDGANVLTF
TRBD1 | . | TRBJ2-1 | TRBV4-1 | TGCGCCAGCAGCCAAGATGGGGGACAGGGGAGCTTATTTAACGGGTACAATGAGCAGTTCTTC | CASSQDGGQGSLFNGYNEQFF
. | . | TRBJ1-5 | TRBV30 | TGTGCCTGGTCGCAGGGTGGCAACGGCAATCAGCCCCAGCATTTT | CAWSQGGNGNQPQHF
TRBD2 | . | TRBJ2-7 | TRBV9 | TGTGCCAGCAGCGTAGACGGTACCGGGACTAGCGACTACGAGCAGTACTTC | CASSVDGTGTSDYEQYF
. | . | TRBJ2-5 | TRBV4-1 | TGCGCCAGCAGCCAAGACCGTCAGGGCGAGACCCAGTACTTC | CASSQDRQGETQYF
. | . | TRBJ2-5 | TRBV6-2/TRBV6-3 | TGTGCCAGCAGTTACCCAGAGGACACGGACCAGTACTTC | CASSYPEDTDQYF
. | . | TRBJ2-3 | TRBV7-9 | TGTGCCAGCAGCTTACTGAGCACAGATACGCAGTATTTT | CASSLLSTDTQYF
. | once | TRBJ1-2 | TRBV7-9 | TGTGCCAGCAGCTCTCGTGAGGCACCTGTGGCCCACACCTTC | CASSSREAPVAHTF
. | . | TRBJ2-5 | TRBV12-3/TRBV12-4 | TGTGCCAGCAGTCCCCTCAGAGAGACCCAGTACTTC | CASSPLRETQYF
. | once | TRBJ1-1 | TRBV5-5 | TGTGCCAGCAGCTGGGCGGGTCGGACTGAAGCTTTCTTT | CASSWAGRTEAFF
. | . | TRBJ2-6 | TRBV19 | TGTGCCAGTAGTTTCGGGGGTTCTGGGGCCAACGTCCTGACTTTC | CASSFGGSGANVLTF
. | . | TRBJ2-1 | TRBV29-1 | TGCAGCGTTGTAAATCGCGGGTGGGGTATCTACAATGAGCAGTTCTTC | CSVVNRGWGIYNEQFF
TRBD2 | . | TRBJ2-7 | TRBV5-8 | TGTGCCAGCAGCCCTCGGGCTAGCGGGGTGTACGAGCAGTACTTC | CASSPRASGVYEQYF